Given below is one TCR beta chain in context. What it recognizes is unknown. Germline and junction disagree at one end, which may indicate a read error. These data are taken from a study of T-cell reconstitution after alpha-beta-depleted transplantation in children. General study findings and limits: Most T-cell counts and diversity one year after the transplant came from T cells that were newly produced.

CDR3 size: 14 residues. Germline loops: CDR1 LNHDA, CDR2 SQIVND (reference sequence). Unique molecular identifiers were incorporated into the prepared TCRbeta library. MiXCR was run by TCRdb on the PCR reads, yielding one entry per CDR3 protein. The sample holds approximately 240,000 distinct CDR3 sequences, roughly 10% seen once. The receptor was derived from a child younger than two with acute myeloid leukemia, due to receive a stem cell transplant. This sample comprised PBMCs, obtained before TCRalphabeta/CD19-depleted stem cell transplant. This chain joins TRBV19 and TRBJ1-5; the D gene is possibly TRBD1 (6 bases). The CDR3 loop reads CASSPRGGIQPQHF. The CDR3 DNA reads TGCGCCAGTAGTCCCAGGGGTGGCATTCAGCCCCAGCATTTT. The full variable domain, its missing parts supplied by reference TRBV19 and TRBJ1-5, is DGGITQSPKYLFRKEGQNVTLSCEQNLNHDAMYWYRQDPGQGLRLIYYSQIVNDFQKGDIAEGYSVSREKKESFPLTVTSAQKNPTAFYLCASSPRGGIQPQHFGDGTRLSIL.